This TCR beta chain was sequenced in a study of blood T cell repertoires in COVID-19. About the research overall: PBMCs, B-cell-depleted T cells, or T cells provided the cDNA or gDNA that made up the material.

Trimming stripped 2 bases from V and 5 bases from J, with 7 bases between. CDR3 length: 13 amino acids. Germline V CDR1 and CDR2: KGHSH, LQKENI. Original handling: Amplification of reference gene primers was used by the study to estimate nucleated cell counts. Repertoires were generated with immunoSEQ multiplex PCR, while TCRdb's copy carries only in-frame clones and drops some. D and trimming were read from the DNA, whereas the V and J calls and clone size are those reported in that table. The sample lists roughly 670,000 clones, over 80% seen once, with around 0.3% in the top ten. This clonotype originated in a woman aged 18-29 years with acute or convalescent COVID-19. The specimen sequenced was peripheral blood. The chain links TRBV18 to TRBJ1-5; tentatively, D is TRBD1 (5 bases). The DNA of the CDR3 is TGTGCCAGCTCACCAGGGGACTATCAGCCCCAGCATTTT. Residues: CASSPGDYQPQHF.